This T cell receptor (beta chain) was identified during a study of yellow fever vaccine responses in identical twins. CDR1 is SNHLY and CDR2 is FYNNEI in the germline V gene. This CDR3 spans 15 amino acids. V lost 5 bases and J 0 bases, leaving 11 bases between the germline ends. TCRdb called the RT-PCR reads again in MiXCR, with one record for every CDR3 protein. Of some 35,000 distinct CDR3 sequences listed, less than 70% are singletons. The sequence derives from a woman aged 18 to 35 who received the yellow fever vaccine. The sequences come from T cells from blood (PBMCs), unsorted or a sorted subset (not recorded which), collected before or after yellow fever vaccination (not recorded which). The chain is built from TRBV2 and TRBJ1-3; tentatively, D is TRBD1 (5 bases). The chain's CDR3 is CASSTDTTSGNTIYF. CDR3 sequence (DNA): TGTGCCAGCAGTACGGACACGACCTCTGGAAACACCATATATTTT.